Shown below are 9 T cell receptor beta chains from a single sample sequenced in a study of human T cells and chemical hapten exposure. Documented time point: patch test 1, 2 weeks after DPC sensitization. Treatment specified: therapeutic diphenylcyclopropenone sensitization with weekly scalp DPC. TCRdb used MiXCR to reprocess the RACE reads, holding one entry per CDR3 protein. The sample records 95,000 to 150,000 distinct CDR3 sequences, roughly 13% being singletons. Sequenced here: whole blood, sampled in connection with sensitization to the hapten diphenylcyclopropenone (DPC). These receptors were collected from a man in his late teens or twenties with alopecia areata. Some clones in this sample may be carry-over from other donors' samples.

V gene TRBV6-5 combines with J gene TRBJ1-5; no clear D gene. In germline, CDR1 is MNHEY, CDR2 SVGAGI. The V gene lost 6 bases and the J gene lost 4 bases, with 13 bases spanning the gap. This CDR3 contains 14 residues. CDR3 sequence reads: CASRQRPENQPQHF. The CDR3 DNA sequence: TGTGCCAGCAGGCAGAGGCCGGAGAATCAGCCCCAGCATTTT.

This clonotype was counted between two and nine times. This chain connects TRBV6-5 to TRBJ1-1; D remains ambiguous. This CDR3 contains 15 residues. V shed 2 bases and J shed 4 bases, with 14 bases lying between them. Germline CDR1 reads MNHEY; CDR2 reads SVGAGI. CDR3 protein: CASSYRGLVGTEAFF. The CDR3 coding sequence is TGTGCCAGCAGTTACCGAGGGCTTGTGGGCACTGAAGCTTTCTTT.

The chain combines TRBV11-2 with TRBJ2-3; tentative D call: TRBD1 (5 bases). Germline V gene data show CDR1 as SGHAT and CDR2 as FQNNGV. The CDR3 runs to 14 residues. Trimming pared 6 bases from V and 7 bases from J, leaving 17 bases between. The CDR3 DNA follows: TGTGCCAGCAGTCCAATTCAGGGTGTCTATACGCAGTATTTT. Translated: CASSPIQGVYTQYF.

This clonotype has just a few counts. V is TRBV6-1 and J is TRBJ2-2; 7 bases match TRBD1. The germline CDR1 and CDR2 sequences are MNHNS and SASEGT. Unmatched junction bases numbered 12, after V lost 5 bases and J lost 6 bases. This CDR3 spans 16 amino acids. The CDR3 DNA sequence: TGTGCCAGCAGTCCCACAGGGGTCAAGGCATCCGGGGAGCTGTTTTTT. Encoded protein: CASSPTGVKASGELFF.

The rearrangement uses TRBV5-1 and TRBJ1-2, with unresolved D. CDR1 SGHRS and CDR2 YFSETQ come from the germline V gene. The V and J ends lost 0 bases and 3 bases respectively, with 6 bases between them. CDR3 length: 13 residues. CDR3 sequence (DNA): TGCGCCAGCAGCTTGGCCGATGACTATGGCTACACCTTC. Its protein product is CASSLADDYGYTF.

This clonotype has at least ten counts. This chain joins TRBV3-1 and TRBJ1-2; D possibly corresponds to TRBD1 (6 bases). CDR3 length equals 11 residues. Per germline, CDR1 LGHDT and CDR2 YNNKEL (reference sequence). The V gene lost 5 bases and the J gene lost 8 bases, with 9 bases spanning the gap. The CDR3 DNA follows: TGTGCCAGCAGCTCAGACAGGGGCTACACCTTC. It is translated as CASSSDRGYTF. Supplemented by reference TRBV3-1 and TRBJ1-2, the full variable domain reads DTAVSQTPKYLVTQMGNDKSIKCEQNLGHDTMYWYKQDSKKFLKIMFSYNNKELIINETVPNRFSPKSPDKAHLNLHINSLELGDSAVYFCASSSDRGYTFGSGTRLTVV.

The chain links TRBV7-2 to TRBJ2-4, with D uncertain. Germline CDR1 and CDR2: SGHTA and FQGNSA. Trimming took 2 bases from V and 7 from J, leaving 9 bases between them. The CDR3 runs to 13 residues. The CDR3 loop reads CASSLQESNIQYF. CDR3 in DNA: TGTGCCAGCAGCTTACAGGAGTCGAACATTCAGTACTTC.

Here the CDR3 DNA reads TGTGCCAGCAGCTTATCCCAGGGGGGCGAGCAGTACTTC. Its protein product is CASSLSQGGEQYF. The chain is built from TRBV13 and TRBJ2-7; D perhaps matches TRBD1 (7 bases). CDR3 length: 13 residues. Germline CDR1 and CDR2: PRHDT and FYEKMQ (reference sequence). Trimming took off 2 bases at V and 6 bases at J, with 11 bases between the two ends.

The chain combines TRBV27 with TRBJ2-1, with TRBD2 as a possible D gene (6 bases). Germline CDR1 reads MNHEY; CDR2 reads SMNVEV (reference sequence). The CDR3 spans 15 residues. Between the trimmed V and J ends, which lost 1 base and 2 bases, there was a span of 9 bases. CDR3 sequence (DNA): TGTGCCAGCAGTTTATGGGGGGTCACCTACAATGAGCAGTTCTTC. Translating it yields CASSLWGVTYNEQFF.